This T cell receptor (beta chain) emerged from a study of cytomegalovirus exposure and HLA in healthy donors. Although they were nominally healthy when sampled, donors likely had unrecorded immune exposures. The PCR employed 60 Vbeta primers together with 13 Jbeta primers. Sequencing was performed with immunoSEQ multiplex PCR; in TCRdb, only in-frame clones are kept and a portion is missing. The sample lists roughly 100,000 clones; 65% to 85% were seen once. Study conclusions and caveats: Investigators reported over 150 TCR beta chains as tied to cytomegalovirus. Another analysis was done later, and it associated approximately 18,000 TCR beta sequences with HLA alleles at 0.05 false discovery rate.

The CDR3 runs to 15 residues. V was cut by 4 bases and J by 1 base, with 12 bases left in between. Germline V gene lookup returns CDR1 SGHRS and CDR2 YFSETQ. This clone has a handful of counts. What it binds is not known. Sequencing was done on a sample of PBMCs. The clonotype was recovered from a man aged 18 to 30 in good health and CMV-seronegative. V and J are TRBV5-1 and TRBJ1-3, with D tentatively TRBD1 (5 bases). DNA of the CDR3: TGCGCCAGCAGCCCTCGGGCAGGGTCTGGAAACACCATATATTTT. Translated: CASSPRAGSGNTIYF. The whole variable domain, remainder taken from reference TRBV5-1 and TRBJ1-3, is KAGVTQTPRYLIKTRGQQVTLSCSPISGHRSVSWYQQTPGQGLQFLFEYFSETQRNKGNFPGRFSGRQFSNSRSEMNVSTLELGDSALYLCASSPRAGSGNTIYFGEGSWLTVV.